The entry below gives a single T cell receptor beta chain sequence along with its context. What this receptor recognizes is not known. Base qualities were left out, and no much larger clone turns up one base away. The CDR3 sequence holds 13 residues, the cysteine and phenylalanine included. The DNA shown is the 39-base CDR3, in frame from base 1. Ends trimmed: V by 7 bases, J by 2 bases; bases unmatched to a gene: 4. The germline V gene (reference sequence) provides CDR1 SGHKS and CDR2 YYEKEE. The time point label here, explained by the study, means: about 28 days (+/-7) after the second vaccine dose. AZD1222 recipients whose second dose came at about 4 weeks and those whose second dose came at about 12 weeks were combined into one group, since spike-specific TCR depth and breadth did not differ between the two schedules. The vaccinee samples were drawn from two UK trials, COV001 and COV002, one of which was a single-blind randomized controlled phase 2/3 trial testing AZD1222 (ChAdOx1 nCoV-19) in healthy adults. For TCRbeta chain sequencing, PBMC samples from trial participants were taken at day 0 and at day 28 after the second dose.

The CDR3 regions of human TCRbeta chains were subjected to immunosequencing. Concerning the study's data processing: Repertoire TCRs were matched against a reference library of SARS-CoV-2-specific TCRs generated with the MIRA antigen-specificity platform. Breadth was defined as the fraction of unique TCRs that were SARS-CoV-2-associated, and depth was defined as the fraction of total T cells that were SARS-CoV-2-associated. Using the MIRA data, each spike-specific TCR was mapped to the spike region that the TCR reacts to and placed in a CD4 or CD8 class. Log10-transformed breadth and depth values were compared by one-way ANOVA with Sidak's multiple comparisons tests. This immuneACCESS table, as held by TCRdb, lists in-frame sequences with V and J called but not all clones. Of the missing ones, under half trace to an unresolved V gene in checked studies; the others have no known cause. V and J calls and clone size are those listed in that table; D and trimming were worked out from the DNA. This sample holds 140,000 to 150,000 clones; over 80% were observed only once. The ten largest account for under 4% of the sample.

This sample is drawn from a study of T cell responses to AZD1222 COVID-19 vaccine listed by TCRdb under 2021. Study-level background: TCR sequencing covered over 230 trial participants: 200 to 210 given two doses of AZD1222 and around 26 given two doses of MenACWY control vaccine. Trial participants were enrolled into age subgroups of 18-55, 56-69 and 70-plus years, which contained 148, 28 and 57 TCR-sequenced participants, respectively.

Study-wide findings and limitations: The 56-69-year group was small, and its depth increase did not reach significance, likely because of low power. Reportedly, close to half of the unique spike-specific TCRs recognized epitopes lying outside the regions that are mutated in the B.1.351 and B.1.1.7 variants. Conclusions about previously exposed vaccinees are limited because only six or seven AZD1222 recipients were SARS-CoV-2 seropositive at baseline. Participants were mostly white British and included more females than males, and it was suggested by the authors that clonal diversity may have been underestimated. Because no samples from the day 14 peak response were available, repertoires could be characterized only after the peak T cell response. The vaccine-associated CD4 TCRs covered the entire spike protein, and the dominant responses fell in regions 160-218 and 743-854. After two AZD1222 doses, spike-specific TCR breadth and depth were significantly higher than at day 0 and than in MenACWY recipients.

The sequences come from peripheral blood, collected 28 days after the second AZD1222 dose. The clonotype was recovered from an adult who received the AZD1222 COVID-19 vaccine. This sequence uses TRBV5-5 and TRBJ2-5, and 8 junctional nucleotides match TRBD1. The DNA reads TGTGCCAGCGGATGGACAGGGCAAGAGACCCAGTACTTC. Translated, this is CASGWTGQETQYF. The CDR3, completed at both ends by the reference TRBV5-5 and TRBJ2-5 genes, gives the full variable domain DAGVTQSPTHLIKTRGQQVTLRCSPISGHKSVSWYQQVLGQGPQFIFQYYEKEERGRGNFPDRFSARQFPNYSSELNVNALLLGDSALYLCASGWTGQETQYFGPGTRLLVL.